Included here is one T cell receptor beta chain sequence, with context. The sample is drawn from a study of shared clonotypes between healthy human individuals. Study background: CD8 memory received one plate per donor, CD8 naive two, CD4 memory three and CD4 naive three.

Produced via immunoSEQ multiplex PCR; TCRdb's table is partial and in-frame only. Of some 2 million clones listed, 85% to 95% were seen once; the top ten hold more than 0.1%. Among the donors, all were Caucasian adults who lived in Nashville, Tennessee. Germline lookup yields CDR1 LNHDA and CDR2 SQIVND (reference sequence). The CDR3 contains 13 residues. Losses at the gene ends were 5 bases for V and 6 bases for J; bases not matched to a gene: 7. The V and J genes are TRBV19 and TRBJ2-7, with 7 bases lining up with TRBD1. Sequenced input: naive CD4+ T cells sorted from blood. The sample's subset: CD45RA+ positively selected. This TCR came from a young man in good health. The CDR3 coding sequence is TGTGCCAGTAGTGAGAACAGGGGTGGCGAGCAGTACTTC. Protein product: CASSENRGGEQYF.